This TCR beta chain is drawn from a study of blood T cell repertoires in COVID-19. In the study overall: Sources were T cells, B-cell-depleted T cells, or PBMCs; the material itself was cDNA or gDNA.

This table comes from immunoSEQ multiplex PCR, and its TCRdb copy is limited to in-frame clones, with some not included. The data contain about 240,000 clones, approximately 83% of them singletons. The length of the CDR3 is 10 residues. Germline lookup yields CDR1 SNHLY and CDR2 FYNNEI. The germline V and J ends were trimmed by 5 bases and 7 bases, with 5 bases remaining between them. The source material was peripheral blood. J is TRBJ1-1 and V is TRBV2; D is unclear. The TCR was taken from a young man who had recovered from COVID-19. The CDR3 loop is CASSQVEAFF. The CDR3 DNA reads as TGTGCCAGCAGTCAGGTTGAAGCTTTCTTT.